These T cell receptor beta chains were read from a single sample in a study of T cell changes during pregnancy in multiple sclerosis. TCRdb's table, derived via immunoSEQ multiplex PCR, lists solely in-frame clones and lacks some. The sample records around 70,000 clones, just under 95% being singletons. The sample in question was peripheral blood, obtained in the second trimester of pregnancy. The origin of the receptors is a female donor with multiple sclerosis, enrolled in a pregnancy study. The CDR3 runs from the conserved cysteine through the conserved F or W. Fields, in order: J gene, V gene, D gene, clone size, CDR3 protein, CDR3 DNA. The D gene is left open where the match is weak. Clone size appears in some rows only: once, few, many, or a class for an expanded clone.

TRBJ2-7 TRBV27 TRBD1 . CATGQGGYEQYF TGTGCCACCGGACAGGGGGGCTACGAGCAGTACTTC
TRBJ1-1 TRBV11-3 . . CASSLGPSNTEAFF TGTGCCAGCAGTTTAGGGCCCTCGAACACTGAAGCTTTCTTT
TRBJ1-1 TRBV7-9 TRBD1 . CASSTGGTEAFF TGTGCCAGCAGCACAGGGGGCACTGAAGCTTTCTTT
TRBJ2-6 TRBV19 TRBD2 . CASRTSAGAGANVLTF TGTGCCAGTAGGACTAGCGCGGGAGCTGGGGCCAACGTCCTGACTTTC
TRBJ1-1 TRBV11-1 . . CASSLGRNTEAFF TGTGCCAGCAGCTTAGGGAGAAACACTGAAGCTTTCTTT
TRBJ1-3 TRBV27 . . CASSSLTASGNTIYF TGTGCCAGCAGTTCCCTGACAGCCTCTGGAAACACCATATATTTT
TRBJ2-2 TRBV6-6 TRBD2 . CASIYTRGGLTGELFF TGTGCCAGCATCTACACCCGCGGGGGGCTCACCGGGGAGCTGTTTTTT
TRBJ2-5 TRBV7-9 TRBD2 . CASSRGGLEGETQYF TGTGCCAGCAGTCGGGGGGGCCTAGAGGGAGAGACCCAGTACTTC
TRBJ2-7 TRBV7-2 . . CASSLALDSSYEQYF TGTGCCAGCAGCTTAGCATTGGACAGCTCCTACGAGCAGTACTTC
TRBJ2-3 TRBV28 . . CASSPTDRDTQYF TGTGCCAGCAGTCCCACAGATCGAGATACGCAGTATTTT
TRBJ1-5 TRBV5-6 . . CASSRGAGQANQPQHF TGTGCCAGCAGCCGCGGGGCCGGCCAGGCCAATCAGCCCCAGCATTTT
TRBJ2-1 TRBV28 . . CASSLPAENEQFF TGTGCCAGCAGTCTTCCTGCAGAAAATGAGCAGTTCTTC
TRBJ2-7 TRBV11-3 . few CASSEHYEQYF TGTGCCAGCAGCGAGCACTACGAGCAGTACTTC
TRBJ1-1 TRBV5-5 TRBD1 few CASSVDRGPGTEAFF TGTGCCAGCAGCGTAGACAGGGGTCCTGGCACTGAAGCTTTCTTT
TRBJ1-1 TRBV30 TRBD1 . CAWSIQGANTEAFF TGTGCCTGGAGTATCCAGGGGGCAAACACTGAAGCTTTCTTT
TRBJ2-5 TRBV18 . . CASWGGGSGETQYF TGTGCCAGCTGGGGAGGAGGGAGCGGAGAGACCCAGTACTTC
TRBJ2-1 TRBV7-2 TRBD1 once CASMMGQAYNEQFF TGTGCCAGCATGATGGGACAGGCCTACAATGAGCAGTTCTTC
TRBJ2-7 TRBV9 TRBD1 . CASSVDGTGEDEQYF TGTGCCAGCAGCGTAGATGGGACAGGGGAGGATGAGCAGTACTTC
TRBJ2-7 TRBV6-6 TRBD1 . CASRNRDRGNYEQYF TGTGCCAGCAGAAACAGGGACAGGGGAAACTACGAGCAGTACTTC
TRBJ2-7 TRBV5-1 . . CASSLDFPSVYEQYF TGCGCCAGCAGCTTGGACTTCCCCTCCGTCTACGAGCAGTACTTC
TRBJ2-3 TRBV28 TRBD2 . CASSPQPGLADTQYF TGTGCCAGCAGTCCCCAGCCCGGACTAGCAGATACGCAGTATTTT
TRBJ1-6 TRBV2 TRBD1 . CASSKGQALNSPLHF TGTGCCAGCAGTAAGGGACAGGCACTTAATTCACCCCTCCACTTT
TRBJ2-2 TRBV2 TRBD1 . CASSEADRATGELFF TGTGCCAGCAGTGAGGCGGACAGGGCAACCGGGGAGCTGTTTTTT
TRBJ2-5 TRBV5-1 . . CASSSRQTQETQYF TGCGCCAGCAGCTCCCGACAGACGCAAGAGACCCAGTACTTC
TRBJ2-2 TRBV11-2 . . CASSLAGNTGELFF TGTGCCAGCAGCTTAGCGGGGAACACCGGGGAGCTGTTTTTT
TRBJ1-6 TRBV7-6 TRBD1 . CASSLGGQGASPLHF TGTGCCAGCAGCTTAGGGGGACAGGGTGCTTCACCCCTCCACTTT
TRBJ2-1 TRBV2 TRBD1 . CASSRTGGYEQFF TGTGCCAGCTCGAGGACAGGGGGCTATGAGCAGTTCTTC
TRBJ1-5 TRBV2 . many CASRGSDSESNQPQHF TGTGCCAGCAGGGGCTCGGACTCCGAATCGAATCAGCCCCAGCATTTT
TRBJ2-1 TRBV28 TRBD2 . CASSRIPGLADSYNEQFF TGTGCCAGCAGTCGAATACCGGGACTAGCGGACTCCTACAATGAGCAGTTCTTC
TRBJ1-1 TRBV27 . . CASSLGRGTEAFF TGTGCCAGCAGTTTAGGCAGGGGCACTGAAGCTTTCTTT
TRBJ1-2 TRBV18 TRBD1 . CASSPTGSGYGYTF TGTGCCAGCTCACCGACAGGGTCGGGCTATGGCTACACCTTC
TRBJ2-1 TRBV7-9 TRBD2 . CASSLAGGRRESYNEQFF TGTGCCAGCAGTCTAGCGGGGGGCAGACGAGAATCCTACAATGAGCAGTTCTTC
TRBJ2-1 TRBV7-9 TRBD2 . CASRTVSGGIYNEQFF TGTGCCAGCCGAACCGTCAGCGGGGGAATTTACAATGAGCAGTTCTTC
TRBJ2-1 TRBV11-3 . . CASSSQGQVGNEQFF TGTGCCAGCAGCTCGCAGGGCCAGGTGGGGAATGAGCAGTTCTTC
TRBJ2-3 TRBV5-1 TRBD2 . CASKKRESSTDTQYF TGCGCCAGCAAGAAGCGGGAGAGTAGCACAGATACGCAGTATTTT
TRBJ2-7 TRBV12-5 . . CASGLVPKGEQYF TGTGCTAGTGGTTTGGTCCCAAAGGGGGAGCAGTACTTC
TRBJ1-1 TRBV10-3 TRBD1 few CAVGQMNTEAFF TGTGCCGTGGGACAGATGAACACTGAAGCTTTCTTT
TRBJ1-1 TRBV7-8 TRBD1 . CASTRAGGTRGAFF TGTGCCAGCACTCGGGCAGGGGGGACCCGTGGAGCTTTCTTT
TRBJ1-2 TRBV28 . . CASRPKKGAGYGYTF TGTGCCAGCAGACCAAAAAAGGGTGCGGGCTATGGCTACACCTTC
TRBJ1-2 TRBV4-3 . . CASSQEAAERIGYTF TGCGCCAGCAGCCAAGAGGCGGCAGAGCGGATCGGCTACACCTTC
TRBJ1-2 TRBV5-1 . . CASSLGTGANYGYTF TGCGCCAGCAGCTTGGGTACGGGAGCTAACTATGGCTACACCTTC
TRBJ1-5 TRBV7-2 . . CASSLGRGQSALHF TGTGCCAGCAGCTTGGGTCGAGGACAATCGGCTCTGCATTTT
TRBJ2-1 TRBV6-5 TRBD2 . CASSFQREGLYNEQFF TGTGCCAGCAGTTTCCAGCGGGAGGGCCTGTACAATGAGCAGTTCTTC
TRBJ1-5 TRBV10-3 TRBD1 . CAISENKGQGGNQPQHF TGTGCCATCAGTGAGAACAAGGGACAGGGGGGCAATCAGCCCCAGCATTTT
TRBJ1-2 TRBV10-2 . few CASSKGQLDYGYTF TGCGCCAGCAGCAAAGGACAGTTAGACTATGGCTACACCTTC
TRBJ2-7 TRBV11-1 . . CASSPALGGTSYEQYF TGTGCCAGCAGCCCGGCCCTCGGAGGCACATCCTACGAGCAGTACTTC
TRBJ2-2 TRBV5-4 TRBD1 . CASSAGQGTGELFF TGTGCCAGCAGCGCGGGACAGGGCACCGGGGAGCTGTTTTTT
TRBJ2-5 TRBV21-1 . . CAGPRGTGGDTPRKPEETQYF TGTGCCGGGCCGCGGGGGACAGGGGGCGATACACCCCGTAAGCCCGAAGAGACCCAGTACTTC
TRBJ2-3 TRBV7-9 . . CATSDTQYF TGTGCCACCTCAGATACGCAGTATTTT
TRBJ1-1 TRBV5-4 . . CASSLRGGMNTEAFF TGTGCCAGCAGCTTGAGGGGAGGGATGAACACTGAAGCTTTCTTT
TRBJ2-1 TRBV7-9 TRBD2 . CASSPRTSGRVQFF TGTGCCAGCAGCCCGCGGACTAGCGGGCGGGTGCAGTTCTTC
TRBJ1-1 TRBV19 . few CASTRHGNTEAFF TGTGCCAGTACCCGACACGGGAACACTGAAGCTTTCTTT
TRBJ2-2 TRBV19 TRBD1 once CASSHRGNTGELFF TGTGCCAGTAGTCACAGGGGAAACACCGGGGAGCTGTTTTTT
TRBJ1-1 TRBV7-8 . . CASSFPATGHTEAFF TGTGCCAGCAGTTTCCCCGCGACGGGTCACACTGAAGCTTTCTTT
TRBJ2-1 TRBV4-2 TRBD1 . CASSQDLGTDNEQFF TGTGCCAGCAGCCAAGATCTGGGGACAGACAATGAGCAGTTCTTC
TRBJ2-7 TRBV5-4 . . CASSDRTSSYEQYF TGTGCCAGCAGCGATCGGACATCGTCCTACGAGCAGTACTTC
TRBJ2-1 TRBV18 . few CASSLSGEAGDYNEQFF TGTGCCAGCTCACTGTCGGGGGAAGCCGGAGATTACAATGAGCAGTTCTTC
TRBJ1-3 TRBV5-4 TRBD1 few CASSGWAGTAGDTIYF TGTGCCAGCAGCGGCTGGGCCGGGACAGCCGGGGACACCATATATTTT
TRBJ1-5 TRBV5-8 . . CASSLLIRTLSNQPQHF TGTGCCAGCAGCTTGCTTATCCGGACACTTAGCAATCAGCCCCAGCATTTT
TRBJ2-1 TRBV2 . . CASSEARTGVYNEQFF TGTGCCAGCAGTGAAGCGCGTACGGGGGTCTATAATGAGCAGTTCTTC